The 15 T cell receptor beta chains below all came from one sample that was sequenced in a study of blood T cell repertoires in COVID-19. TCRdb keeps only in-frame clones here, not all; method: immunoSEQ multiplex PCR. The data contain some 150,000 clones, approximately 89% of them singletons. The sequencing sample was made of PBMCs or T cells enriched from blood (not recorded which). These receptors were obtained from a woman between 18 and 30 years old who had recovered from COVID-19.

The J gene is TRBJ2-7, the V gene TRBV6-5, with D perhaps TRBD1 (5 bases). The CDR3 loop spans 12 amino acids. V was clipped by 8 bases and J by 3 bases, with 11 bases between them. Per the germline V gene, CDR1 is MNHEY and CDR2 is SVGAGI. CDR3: CASQGGVYEQYF. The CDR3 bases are TGTGCCAGCCAGGGCGGAGTCTACGAGCAGTACTTC.

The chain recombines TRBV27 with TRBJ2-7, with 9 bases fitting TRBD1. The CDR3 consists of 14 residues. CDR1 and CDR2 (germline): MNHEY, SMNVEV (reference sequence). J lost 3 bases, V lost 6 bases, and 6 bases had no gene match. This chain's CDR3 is CASSRQGGVYEQYF. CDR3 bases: TGTGCCAGCAGCCGACAGGGGGGAGTCTACGAGCAGTACTTC.

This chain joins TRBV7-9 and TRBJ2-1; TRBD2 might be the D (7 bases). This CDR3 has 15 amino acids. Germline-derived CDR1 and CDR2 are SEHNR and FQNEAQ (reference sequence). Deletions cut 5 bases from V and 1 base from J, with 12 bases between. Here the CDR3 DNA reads TGTGCCAGCAGCCCAGAGGGGGGGTCCTACAATGAGCAGTTCTTC. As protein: CASSPEGGSYNEQFF.

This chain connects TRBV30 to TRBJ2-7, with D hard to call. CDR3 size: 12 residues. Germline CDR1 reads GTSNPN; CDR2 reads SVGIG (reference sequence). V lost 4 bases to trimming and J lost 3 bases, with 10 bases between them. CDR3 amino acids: CAWNRDFYEQYF. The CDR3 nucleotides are TGTGCCTGGAACCGAGACTTCTACGAGCAGTACTTC.

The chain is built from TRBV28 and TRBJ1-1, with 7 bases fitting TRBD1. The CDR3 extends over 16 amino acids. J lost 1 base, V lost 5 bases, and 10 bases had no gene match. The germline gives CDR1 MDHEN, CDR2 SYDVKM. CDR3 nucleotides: TGTGCCAGCAGTGTACCGACCGGGACAGCGAACACTGAAGCTTTCTTT. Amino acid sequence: CASSVPTGTANTEAFF.

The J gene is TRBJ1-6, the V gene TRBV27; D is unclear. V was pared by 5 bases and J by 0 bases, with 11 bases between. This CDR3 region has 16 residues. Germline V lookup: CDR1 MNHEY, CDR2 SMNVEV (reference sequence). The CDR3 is CASSQQTNSYNSPLHF. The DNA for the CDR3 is TGTGCCAGCAGTCAACAAACTAACTCCTATAATTCACCCCTCCACTTT.

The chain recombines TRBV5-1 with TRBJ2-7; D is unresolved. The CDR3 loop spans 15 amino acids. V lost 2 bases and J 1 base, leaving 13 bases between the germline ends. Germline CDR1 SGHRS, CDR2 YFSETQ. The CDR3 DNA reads TGCGCCAGCAGCTTAGCGCCTTTGGAATCCTACGAGCAGTACTTC. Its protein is CASSLAPLESYEQYF. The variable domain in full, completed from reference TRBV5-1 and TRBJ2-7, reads KAGVTQTPRYLIKTRGQQVTLSCSPISGHRSVSWYQQTPGQGLQFLFEYFSETQRNKGNFPGRFSGRQFSNSRSEMNVSTLELGDSALYLCASSLAPLESYEQYFGPGTRLTVT.

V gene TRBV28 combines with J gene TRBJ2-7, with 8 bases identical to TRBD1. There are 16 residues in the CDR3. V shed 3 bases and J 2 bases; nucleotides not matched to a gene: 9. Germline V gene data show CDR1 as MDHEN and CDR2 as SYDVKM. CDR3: CASSLPTGERAYEQYF. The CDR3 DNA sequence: TGTGCCAGCAGTTTGCCGACAGGGGAGCGTGCCTACGAGCAGTACTTC.

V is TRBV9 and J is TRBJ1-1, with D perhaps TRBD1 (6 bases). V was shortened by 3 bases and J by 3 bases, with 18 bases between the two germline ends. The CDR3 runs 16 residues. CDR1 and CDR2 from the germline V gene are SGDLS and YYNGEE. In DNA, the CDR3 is TGTGCCAGCAGCGGACAGGCAAGGGGTATGGACACTGAAGCTTTCTTT. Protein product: CASSGQARGMDTEAFF.

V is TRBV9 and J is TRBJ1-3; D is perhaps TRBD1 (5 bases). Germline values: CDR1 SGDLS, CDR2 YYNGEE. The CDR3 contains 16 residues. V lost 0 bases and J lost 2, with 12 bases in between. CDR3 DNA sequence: TGTGCCAGCAGCGTAGATCCAGGGTTGACTGGAAACACCATATATTTT. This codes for CASSVDPGLTGNTIYF.

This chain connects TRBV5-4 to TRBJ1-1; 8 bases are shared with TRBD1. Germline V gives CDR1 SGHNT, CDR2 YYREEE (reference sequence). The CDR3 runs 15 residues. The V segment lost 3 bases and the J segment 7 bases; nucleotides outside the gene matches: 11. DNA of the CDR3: TGTGCCAGCAGCTCCCCCGGGACAGGCTTTAATGAAGCTTTCTTT. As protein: CASSSPGTGFNEAFF.

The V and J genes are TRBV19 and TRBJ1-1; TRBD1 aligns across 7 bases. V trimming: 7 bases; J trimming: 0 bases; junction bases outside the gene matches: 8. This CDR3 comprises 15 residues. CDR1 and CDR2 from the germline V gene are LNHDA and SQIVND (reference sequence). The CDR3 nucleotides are TGTGCCAGTACTCTATCGACAGGGCTGAACACTGAAGCTTTCTTT. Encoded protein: CASTLSTGLNTEAFF.

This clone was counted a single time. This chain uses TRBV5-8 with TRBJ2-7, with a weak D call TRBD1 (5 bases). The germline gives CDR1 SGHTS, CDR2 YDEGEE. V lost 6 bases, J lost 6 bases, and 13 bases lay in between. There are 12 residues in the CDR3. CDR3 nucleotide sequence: TGTGCCAGCATCATGAAAAGGGGCGAGCAGTACTTC. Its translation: CASIMKRGEQYF.

The CDR3 loop is CASSNRGKAGGNEQFF. DNA for the CDR3: TGTGCCAGCAGCAATAGGGGGAAAGCAGGGGGTAATGAGCAGTTCTTC. The V gene is TRBV5-4, the J gene TRBJ2-1, with 7 bases lining up with TRBD1. The CDR3 is 16 amino acids. With V trimmed by 4 bases and J by 7 bases, 14 bases remained unmatched. Germline V gives CDR1 SGHNT, CDR2 YYREEE (reference sequence). Complete variable domain (other parts from reference TRBV5-4 and TRBJ2-1): ETGVTQSPTHLIKTRGQQVTLRCSSQSGHNTVSWYQQALGQGPQFIFQYYREEENGRGNFPPRFSGLQFPNYSSELNVNALELDDSALYLCASSNRGKAGGNEQFFGPGTRLTVL.

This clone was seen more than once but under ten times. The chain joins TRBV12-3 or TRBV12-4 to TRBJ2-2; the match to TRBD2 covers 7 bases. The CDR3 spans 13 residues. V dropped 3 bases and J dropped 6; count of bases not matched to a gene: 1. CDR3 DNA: TGTGCCAGCAGTTTCGGACTAGCCGGGGAGCTGTTTTTT. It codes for CASSFGLAGELFF.